Presented here are 21 T cell receptor beta chains from one specimen sequenced in a study of blood T cell repertoires in COVID-19. TCRdb's table, derived via immunoSEQ multiplex PCR, lists solely in-frame clones and lacks some. The sample yields about 130,000 clones, approximately 83% seen once. Sequencing was done on a sample of peripheral blood. The receptors come from a woman in her forties or fifties who had recovered from COVID-19.

DNA of the CDR3: TGTGCCATCAATAGGGACATAATAGGTGAAGCTTTCTTT. Encoded protein: CAINRDIIGEAFF. This chain uses TRBV10-3 with TRBJ1-1; D may be TRBD1 (6 bases). This CDR3 is 13 amino acids long. Trimming took off 7 bases at V and 7 bases at J, with 16 bases between the two ends. CDR1 is ENHRY, CDR2 SYGVKD, per germline.

The rearrangement joins TRBV29-1 to TRBJ2-2; tentative D call: TRBD1 (6 bases). The V gene lost 6 bases and the J gene lost 0 bases, with 17 bases spanning the gap. The CDR3 covers 16 residues. In germline, CDR1 is SQVTM, CDR2 ANQGSEA. The CDR3 sequence is CSVRPPGAANTGELFF. The CDR3 bases are TGCAGCGTCCGACCCCCAGGGGCCGCGAACACCGGGGAGCTGTTTTTT.

The chain couples TRBV10-3 to TRBJ2-5; 8 bases are a match to TRBD2. Germline V gene sequence: CDR1 ENHRY, CDR2 SYGVKD. V gave up 2 bases and J gave up 7 bases; unmatched junction bases: 15. This CDR3 has 17 residues. In DNA form, the CDR3 reads TGTGCCATCAGTGAGCGATCCCTAGCGGGCCGAGAGGGGACCCAGTACTTC. This sequence encodes CAISERSLAGREGTQYF.

This chain connects TRBV6-5 to TRBJ2-1; D is possibly TRBD2 (6 bases). V lost 0 bases to trimming and J lost 8 bases, with 17 bases between them. Germline V gene lookup returns CDR1 MNHEY and CDR2 SVGAGI. The length of the CDR3 is 16 residues. CDR3 DNA: TGTGCCAGCAGTTACTCAAGTTCTTATTCTAGCGATGAGCAGTTCTTC. Encoded protein: CASSYSSSYSSDEQFF.

The gene calls are TRBV6-5 and TRBJ2-2; D uncertain. V was pared by 5 bases and J by 7 bases, with 14 bases between. The CDR3 consists of 14 residues. Per the germline V gene, CDR1 is MNHEY and CDR2 is SVGAGI. Written as DNA, the CDR3 is TGTGCCAGCAGTCCGTCCGTAGCAATCGGGGAGCTGTTTTTT. Its translation is CASSPSVAIGELFF.

This chain uses TRBV12-5 with TRBJ1-5; a possible D gene is TRBD1 (5 bases). Germline CDR1 and CDR2: LGHNT and FRNRAP. Trimming cost V 1 base and J 2 bases, with 9 bases left between them. The CDR3 runs to 15 residues. CDR3 residues: CASGLEGGGNQPQHF. The CDR3 DNA follows: TGTGCTAGTGGTTTGGAGGGAGGGGGCAATCAGCCCCAGCATTTT. Combining the CDR3 with reference TRBV12-5 and TRBJ1-5 gives the whole variable domain DARVTQTPRHKVTEMGQEVTMRCQPILGHNTVFWYRQTMMQGLELLAYFRNRAPLDDSGMPKDRFSAEMPDATLATLKIQPSEPRDSAVYFCASGLEGGGNQPQHFGDGTRLSIL.

The J gene is TRBJ2-3, the V gene TRBV20-1, with D perhaps TRBD1 (5 bases). Germline CDR1 is DFQATT and CDR2 is SNEGSKA (reference sequence). The CDR3 loop spans 14 amino acids. Trimming stripped 3 bases from V and 1 base from J, with 11 bases between. The CDR3 protein is CSASVQGGTDTQYF. DNA of the CDR3: TGCAGTGCTAGTGTGCAGGGCGGCACAGATACGCAGTATTTT.

This clone appeared a single time. The chain recombines TRBV29-1 with TRBJ1-5, with 8 bases identical to TRBD1. The germline CDR1 and CDR2 sequences are SQVTM and ANQGSEA. The length of the CDR3 is 14 residues. Trimming took 6 bases from V and 2 from J; bases not matched to a gene: 6. CDR3 residues: CSVETGAGNQPQHF. For the CDR3, the DNA is TGCAGCGTCGAGACAGGGGCAGGCAATCAGCCCCAGCATTTT.

The chain links TRBV5-1 to TRBJ1-1; TRBD1 matches at 8 bases. The J segment lost 3 bases and the V segment lost 4 bases, leaving 2 bases of the junction unmatched. Germline lookup yields CDR1 SGHRS and CDR2 YFSETQ. The CDR3 is 13 amino acids. The CDR3 bases are TGCGCCAGCAGCCTGACAGGGGACACTGAAGCTTTCTTT. Its protein is CASSLTGDTEAFF.

The chain joins TRBV4-1 to TRBJ2-7; 13 positions match TRBD2. This CDR3 comprises 16 residues. Germline lookup yields CDR1 MGHRA and CDR2 YSYEKL. Trimming cost V 4 bases and J 2 bases; bases outside gene matches: 5. CDR3 in amino acids: CASSRLAGGETYEQYF. In DNA form, the CDR3 reads TGCGCCAGCAGCCGACTAGCGGGGGGCGAGACCTACGAGCAGTACTTC.

V and J are TRBV30 and TRBJ2-2; 12 bases agree with TRBD2. The CDR3 runs 15 residues. V lost 2 bases to trimming and J lost 9 bases; unmatched junction nucleotides: 7. Germline CDR1 is GTSNPN and CDR2 is SVGIG (reference sequence). CDR3: CAWSPLAGGSWELFF. CDR3 DNA: TGTGCCTGGAGTCCCCTAGCGGGAGGGTCCTGGGAGCTGTTTTTT. The whole variable domain, filled in from reference TRBV30 and TRBJ2-2, reads SQTIHQWPATLVQPVGSPLSLECTVEGTSNPNLYWYRQAAGRGLQLLFYSVGIGQISSEVPQNLSASRPQDRQFILSSKKLLLSDSGFYLCAWSPLAGGSWELFFGEGSRLTVL.

The V call is TRBV6-5, the J call TRBJ1-1; D is possibly TRBD1 (5 bases). Trimming left V 6 bases short and J 3 bases short, with 11 bases between. From germline, CDR1 is MNHEY and CDR2 SVGAGI. CDR3 length: 13 residues. The CDR3 spells CASRPQGYTEAFF. The CDR3 nucleotides read TGTGCCAGCAGACCCCAGGGATACACTGAAGCTTTCTTT.

The chain employs TRBV7-6 and TRBJ1-1; 8 bases fit TRBD1. The CDR3 is 13 residues long. With V trimmed by 5 bases and J by 4 bases, 3 bases remained unmatched. Germline V gene data show CDR1 as SGHVS and CDR2 as FNYEAQ. The CDR3 reads CASSGQGATEAFF. The CDR3 coding sequence is TGTGCCAGCAGCGGACAGGGTGCCACTGAAGCTTTCTTT.

The chain combines TRBV18 with TRBJ2-5, with D possibly being TRBD1 (6 bases). The CDR3 contains 12 residues. The V gene lost 3 bases and the J gene lost 7 bases, with 9 bases spanning the gap. Germline V CDR1 and CDR2: KGHSH, LQKENI. CDR3 sequence (DNA): TGTGCCAGCTCACCTGAAGGGGGGACCCAGTACTTC. Translated, it gives CASSPEGGTQYF. The whole variable domain, filled in from reference TRBV18 and TRBJ2-5, reads NAGVMQNPRHLVRRRGQEARLRCSPMKGHSHVYWYRQLPEEGLKFMVYLQKENIIDESGMPKERFSAEFPKEGPSILRIQQVVRGDSAAYFCASSPEGGTQYFGPGTRLLVL.

V usage is TRBV7-3 and J usage is TRBJ1-4; 7 bases align to TRBD1. The CDR3 covers 15 residues. V lost 1 base and J lost 3; bases outside the gene matches: 2. The V gene's germline CDR1 is SGHTA and CDR2 FQGTGA. The CDR3 spells CASSLMGQPNEKLFF. CDR3 DNA: TGTGCCAGCAGCTTAATGGGACAGCCTAATGAAAAACTGTTTTTT.

Only one count was recorded for this clone. The V call is TRBV6-1, the J call TRBJ1-1; D is unresolved. The germline gives CDR1 MNHNS, CDR2 SASEGT. The CDR3 covers 12 residues. Trimming left V 3 bases short and J 5 bases short, with 7 bases between. The CDR3 DNA sequence: TGTGCCAGCAGTGAGTACTCGACTGAAGCTTTCTTT. Encoded protein: CASSEYSTEAFF.

CDR3 bases: TGTGCCAGCAGCTCCCAACGGACTAGCGGGGGGCGCCACGAGCAGTACTTC. As protein: CASSSQRTSGGRHEQYF. The chain uses TRBV5-6 and TRBJ2-7, with TRBD2 matching over 14 bases. V lost 3 bases, J lost 5 bases, and 10 bases stayed unmatched. The CDR3 covers 17 residues. Germline values: CDR1 SGHDT, CDR2 YYEEEE. Based on the CDR3 plus reference TRBV5-6 and TRBJ2-7, the full variable domain is DAGVTQSPTHLIKTRGQQVTLRCSPKSGHDTVSWYQQALGQGPQFIFQYYEEEERQRGNFPDRFSGHQFPNYSSELNVNALLLGDSALYLCASSSQRTSGGRHEQYFGPGTRLTVT.

The V and J genes are TRBV24-1 and TRBJ2-3; TRBD1 agrees at 9 bases. The CDR3 has 14 residues. Germline-derived CDR1 and CDR2 are KGHDR and SFDVKD. V trimming: 9 bases; J trimming: 4 bases; junction bases outside the gene matches: 7. This chain's CDR3 is CATSTGGFPDTQYF. DNA of the CDR3: TGTGCCACCTCTACAGGGGGCTTCCCAGATACGCAGTATTTT.

V and J are TRBV15 and TRBJ2-3; D may be TRBD2 (6 bases). The CDR3 consists of 15 residues. Trimming took 1 base from V and 1 from J, leaving 9 bases between them. Per germline, CDR1 LNHNV and CDR2 YYDKDF (reference sequence). CDR3 sequence (DNA): TGTGCCACCAGCAGAGGGGGCGGGGGCACAGATACGCAGTATTTT. Its translation is CATSRGGGGTDTQYF. The variable domain in full, with the rest retrieved from reference TRBV15 and TRBJ2-3, is DAMVIQNPRYQVTQFGKPVTLSCSQTLNHNVMYWYQQKSSQAPKLLFHYYDKDFNNEADTPDNFQSRRPNTSFCFLDIRSPGLGDTAMYLCATSRGGGGTDTQYFGPGTRLTVL.

The chain joins TRBV7-9 to TRBJ2-7; D may be TRBD2 (5 bases). Trimming took off 1 base at V and 0 bases at J, with 10 bases between the two ends. Germline CDR1 and CDR2: SEHNR and FQNEAQ (reference sequence). This CDR3 spans 15 amino acids. Here the CDR3 DNA reads TGTGCCAGCAGCTTAGGAGCTAGCAGCTCCTACGAGCAGTACTTC. Translated, it gives CASSLGASSSYEQYF.

CDR3 amino acids: CASSLGGTAGSPLHF. The CDR3 coding sequence is TGTGCCAGCAGCTTAGGAGGGACAGCGGGTTCACCCCTCCACTTT. The rearrangement joins TRBV11-3 to TRBJ1-6, with TRBD1 matching 7 bases. The germline V gene encodes CDR1 SGHNT and CDR2 YENEEA. This CDR3 is built from 15 residues. V shed 1 base, J shed 9 bases, and the junction held 6 bases outside the gene matches.